The 30 T cell receptor beta chains below were found in one sample sequenced in a study of beta chain features in type 1 diabetes. The isolated RNA, all of it, was reverse transcribed, so expressed TCRB transcripts were what got sequenced. Generated by immunoSEQ multiplex PCR, the TCRdb table keeps only in-frame clones and is missing some. The repertoire consists of 90,000 to 110,000 clones, with 40% occurring once and the leading ten covering roughly 0.07%. The sequencing input was stem cell memory CD4+ T cells from blood. The receptors here all came from a young woman in good health.

The gene calls are TRBV30 and TRBJ1-2; TRBD1 might be the D (6 bases). The V end was cut by 2 bases, the J end by 4 bases, with 14 bases between. CDR1 and CDR2 from the germline V gene are GTSNPN and SVGIG (reference sequence). The CDR3 totals 14 residues. The chain's CDR3 is CAWSRQAFLYGYTF. CDR3 nucleotide sequence: TGTGCCTGGAGTCGACAGGCCTTCCTCTATGGCTACACCTTC.

This clone turned up a few times. This sequence joins TRBV6-1 and TRBJ2-3, with TRBD1 identical over 7 bases. The germline gives CDR1 MNHNS, CDR2 SASEGT. The CDR3 has 17 residues. V lost 4 bases to trimming and J lost 0 bases; unmatched junction nucleotides: 10. The CDR3, as DNA: TGTGCCAGCAGTGTAAATCCGACAGGGACCAGCACAGATACGCAGTATTTT. As protein: CASSVNPTGTSTDTQYF.

This clone was seen more than once but under ten times. The chain links TRBV29-1 to TRBJ2-7, with 13 positions matching TRBD2. This CDR3 is 15 amino acids long. Germline V gene sequence: CDR1 SQVTM, CDR2 ANQGSEA. J gave up 7 bases and V 7 bases, and 13 bases lay outside the gene matches. As DNA, the CDR3 is TGCAGCGGGACTAGCGGGAGAGGCGGAACTCGGGAGCAGTACTTC. This sequence encodes CSGTSGRGGTREQYF.

The genes are TRBV28 and TRBJ2-1; a possible D gene is TRBD2 (6 bases). V was pared by 3 bases and J by 7 bases, with 19 bases between. The length of the CDR3 is 16 residues. Germline V gene sequence: CDR1 MDHEN, CDR2 SYDVKM. In DNA, the CDR3 is TGTGCCAGCAGTTTTACGGGAGTCCCCTCAAGTAATGAGCAGTTCTTC. This sequence encodes CASSFTGVPSSNEQFF. Drawing the rest from reference TRBV28 and TRBJ2-1, the complete variable domain is DVKVTQSSRYLVKRTGEKVFLECVQDMDHENMFWYRQDPGLGLRLIYFSYDVKMKEKGDIPEGYSVSREKKERFSLILESASTNQTSMYLCASSFTGVPSSNEQFFGPGTRLTVL.

CDR3 nucleotide sequence: TGCGCCAGCAGCAGGTCGACAGGGATGAACACTGAAGCTTTCTTT. Translation: CASSRSTGMNTEAFF. This chain connects TRBV5-1 to TRBJ1-1; 7 positions match TRBD1. Per the germline V gene, CDR1 is SGHRS and CDR2 is YFSETQ. V trimming: 4 bases; J trimming: 0 bases; junction bases outside the gene matches: 6. There are 15 residues in the CDR3.

This clone was observed a handful of times. V usage is TRBV7-2 and J usage is TRBJ2-7; D is perhaps TRBD1 (6 bases). Germline CDR1 and CDR2: SGHTA and FQGNSA. The CDR3 has 12 amino acids. Trimming took off 8 bases at V and 2 bases at J, with 10 bases between the two ends. The DNA of the CDR3 is TGTGCCAGCGAAGCAGGGGCCTACGAGCAGTACTTC. Translation gives CASEAGAYEQYF. The complete variable domain, with remaining parts taken from reference TRBV7-2 and TRBJ2-7, reads GAGVSQSPSNKVTEKGKDVELRCDPISGHTALYWYRQSLGQGLEFLIYFQGNSAPDKSGLPSDRFSAERTGGSVSTLTIQRTQQEDSAVYLCASEAGAYEQYFGPGTRLTVT.

The J gene is TRBJ2-1, the V gene TRBV10-3; the match to TRBD2 covers 7 bases. Germline CDR1 reads ENHRY; CDR2 reads SYGVKD. There are 16 residues in the CDR3. V lost 0 bases to trimming and J lost 4 bases; unmatched junction nucleotides: 6. CDR3 nucleotides: TGTGCCATCAGTGAGTCCCCTAGCGGTAGTTACAATGAGCAGTTCTTC. It specifies CAISESPSGSYNEQFF.

The rearrangement joins TRBV14 to TRBJ2-1, with D possibly TRBD2 on 5 matching bases. CDR3 length equals 16 residues. Germline lookup yields CDR1 SGHDN and CDR2 FVKESK. The V and J ends lost 0 bases and 0 bases respectively, with 9 bases between them. In DNA, the CDR3 is TGTGCCAGCAGCCAAGATTTGGGGAGCTCCTACAATGAGCAGTTCTTC. It yields the protein CASSQDLGSSYNEQFF.

This clone was detected a few times. The gene calls are TRBV19 and TRBJ1-4; tentative D call: TRBD1 (6 bases). This CDR3 has 15 residues. V dropped 1 base and J dropped 5 bases, with 11 bases sitting between them. CDR1 and CDR2 (germline): LNHDA, SQIVND (reference sequence). The CDR3, as DNA: TGTGCCAGTAGTATAGGAGGACAGCTGAATGAAAAACTGTTTTTT. Translated: CASSIGGQLNEKLFF.

The sample holds a few counts of this clone. The chain has TRBV7-9 and TRBJ2-1; a possible D gene is TRBD1 (6 bases). The length of the CDR3 is 13 residues. V was shortened by 4 bases and J by 8 bases, with 12 bases between the two germline ends. Germline CDR1 reads SEHNR; CDR2 reads FQNEAQ (reference sequence). Written as DNA, the CDR3 is TGTGCCAGCAGCTCACAGGGCGGCGATGAGCAGTTCTTC. It encodes CASSSQGGDEQFF.

The V and J genes are TRBV19 and TRBJ2-7; D is ambiguous. Trimming left V 5 bases short and J 5 bases short, with 10 bases between. This CDR3 is built from 12 residues. CDR1 is LNHDA, CDR2 SQIVND, per germline (reference sequence). CDR3 bases: TGTGCCAGTAGTGCAGGTTTCGACGAGCAGTACTTC. This gives the protein CASSAGFDEQYF.

The chain joins TRBV7-9 to TRBJ1-1, with 11 bases matching TRBD1. V lost 5 bases to trimming and J lost 2 bases; unmatched junction nucleotides: 4. This CDR3 comprises 15 residues. Germline-derived CDR1 and CDR2 are SEHNR and FQNEAQ (reference sequence). CDR3 nucleotide sequence: TGTGCCAGCAGCCGGGACAGGGGGAAAAACACTGAAGCTTTCTTT. Translation gives CASSRDRGKNTEAFF.

This clone has just a few counts. CDR3 sequence: CASSRTGSTGELFF. The CDR3 bases are TGTGCCAGCAGTAGGACAGGGTCCACCGGGGAGCTGTTTTTT. The J gene is TRBJ2-2, the V gene TRBV27; 8 bases match TRBD1. The CDR3 runs to 14 residues. The V segment lost 5 bases and the J segment 4 bases; nucleotides outside the gene matches: 3. CDR1 is MNHEY and CDR2 is SMNVEV in the germline V gene (reference sequence).

J is TRBJ2-7 and V is TRBV5-1, with 11 bases matching TRBD2. Germline V gives CDR1 SGHRS, CDR2 YFSETQ. CDR3 length: 18 amino acids. J was trimmed by 1 base and V by 8 bases; bases with no gene match: 17. The CDR3 region has the DNA TGCGCCAGTTCCCGGAGCCAGGGTCTAGCGGGAGGATCCTACGAGCAGTACTTC. Translated, it gives CASSRSQGLAGGSYEQYF.

This clone has a handful of counts. The chain links TRBV4-1 to TRBJ2-1, with 10 bases identical to TRBD2. This CDR3 is 19 amino acids long. Germline assignment: CDR1 MGHRA and CDR2 YSYEKL. With V trimmed by 1 base and J by 2 bases, 11 bases remained unmatched. The CDR3 DNA is TGCGCCAGCAGCCAAGGTGGGACTAGCGTCCGAGAAACCTACAATGAGCAGTTCTTC. Translating gives CASSQGGTSVRETYNEQFF.

This clone has more than one count but fewer than ten. V gene TRBV6-6 combines with J gene TRBJ1-4; D uncertain. Germline CDR1 is MNHNY and CDR2 is SVGAGI (reference sequence). Trimming took off 6 bases at V and 4 bases at J, with 18 bases between the two ends. This CDR3 spans 16 amino acids. The DNA of the CDR3 is TGTGCCAGCAGGGATAGCGACGGTTACCTTAATGAAAAACTGTTTTTT. Translating it yields CASRDSDGYLNEKLFF.

J is TRBJ2-5 and V is TRBV11-2; TRBD1 might be the D (5 bases). The germline V gene has CDR1 SGHAT and CDR2 FQNNGV. Between the trimmed V and J ends, which lost 2 bases and 5 bases, there was a span of 15 bases. The CDR3 totals 15 residues. CDR3: CASSLRATGHETQYF. In nucleotides, the CDR3 is TGTGCCAGCAGCTTAAGGGCGACTGGACACGAGACCCAGTACTTC.

This clone was seen a single time. This rearrangement joins TRBV5-4 to TRBJ2-3, with TRBD2 matching over 15 bases. J lost 5 bases, V lost 4 bases, and 5 bases had no gene match. Germline V CDR1 and CDR2: SGHNT, YYREEE (reference sequence). The CDR3 extends over 16 amino acids. Here the CDR3 DNA reads TGTGCCAGCAGCGCGGGACTAGCGGGAGGCCAAGATACGCAGTATTTT. Translated: CASSAGLAGGQDTQYF.

This chain connects TRBV18 to TRBJ2-7, with 7 nucleotides matching TRBD2. This CDR3 has 16 amino acids. Germline assignment: CDR1 KGHSH and CDR2 LQKENI. V shed 3 bases, J shed 3 bases, and the junction held 11 bases outside the gene matches. The CDR3 spells CASSPGRGGDYYEQYF. The CDR3 DNA sequence: TGTGCCAGCTCACCCGGTCGGGGAGGGGACTACTACGAGCAGTACTTC. Based on the CDR3 plus reference TRBV18 and TRBJ2-7, the full variable domain is NAGVMQNPRHLVRRRGQEARLRCSPMKGHSHVYWYRQLPEEGLKFMVYLQKENIIDESGMPKERFSAEFPKEGPSILRIQQVVRGDSAAYFCASSPGRGGDYYEQYFGPGTRLTVT.

This clone was detected only a few times. This chain links TRBV5-1 with TRBJ2-2; D perhaps matches TRBD1 (5 bases). The V end was cut by 7 bases, the J end by 5 bases, with 12 bases between. From germline, CDR1 is SGHRS and CDR2 YFSETQ. This CDR3 is built from 13 residues. The CDR3 loop reads CASGRVATGELFF. CDR3 DNA: TGCGCCAGCGGCAGGGTGGCAACCGGGGAGCTGTTTTTT.

This clone was observed a few times. The chain employs TRBV19 and TRBJ2-2; 11 nucleotides align to TRBD2. The junction had 5 bases not matched to a gene; V was cut back by 8 bases and J by 6 bases. The germline V gene encodes CDR1 LNHDA and CDR2 SQIVND (reference sequence). The CDR3 runs 14 residues. CDR3 coding DNA: TGTGCCAGTCTGCTACTAGCGGGAGCCGGGGAGCTGTTTTTT. This sequence encodes CASLLLAGAGELFF.

The rearrangement links TRBV28 to TRBJ2-7; 7 nucleotides align to TRBD2. The J segment lost 6 bases and the V segment lost 1 base, leaving 3 bases of the junction unmatched. The CDR3 has 13 residues. The germline gives CDR1 MDHEN, CDR2 SYDVKM. CDR3 sequence reads: CASSLYGRAEQYF. The CDR3 DNA is TGTGCCAGCAGTTTATATGGGAGGGCCGAGCAGTACTTC.

In nucleotides, the CDR3 is TGCGCCAGCAGCTTGGACAGTTTCTACGAGCAGTACTTC. Its protein is CASSLDSFYEQYF. The chain links TRBV5-1 to TRBJ2-7; D is unclear. The CDR3 runs to 13 residues. Per germline, CDR1 SGHRS and CDR2 YFSETQ. The V end was cut by 0 bases, the J end by 3 bases, with 7 bases between.

This clone was found a few times. The gene calls are TRBV7-2 and TRBJ2-6; 9 bases align to TRBD1. This CDR3 region has 18 residues. Germline CDR1 SGHTA, CDR2 FQGNSA. Germline trimming cut 5 bases from V and 2 bases from J; bases unmatched to any gene: 10. CDR3 DNA sequence: TGTGCCAGCAGCCCCCGGACAGGGGCACTCCCTGGGGCCAACGTCCTGACTTTC. Translated, it gives CASSPRTGALPGANVLTF.

The rearrangement joins TRBV5-1 to TRBJ2-5; TRBD2 agrees at 8 bases. V was clipped by 2 bases and J by 5 bases; unmatched bases: 11. This CDR3 has 16 amino acids. Germline values: CDR1 SGHRS, CDR2 YFSETQ. The CDR3, as DNA: TGCGCCAGCAGCTTAGCTCCGGGACTAGTGCAGGAGACCCAGTACTTC. The encoded protein is CASSLAPGLVQETQYF. Full variable domain (outside the CDR3, taken from reference TRBV5-1 and TRBJ2-5): KAGVTQTPRYLIKTRGQQVTLSCSPISGHRSVSWYQQTPGQGLQFLFEYFSETQRNKGNFPGRFSGRQFSNSRSEMNVSTLELGDSALYLCASSLAPGLVQETQYFGPGTRLLVL.

This clone was found a few times. J is TRBJ2-1 and V is TRBV7-3; 14 bases line up with TRBD2. V lost 2 bases to trimming and J lost 6 bases; unmatched junction nucleotides: 18. This CDR3 has 21 amino acids. Per germline, CDR1 SGHTA and CDR2 FQGTGA. CDR3 in DNA: TGTGCCAGCAGCTTATTTGGGGACTCCCGTGGACTAGCGGGAGGCGGCAATGAGCAGTTCTTC. Residues: CASSLFGDSRGLAGGGNEQFF. The full variable domain, rest sourced from reference TRBV7-3 and TRBJ2-1, is GAGVSQTPSNKVTEKGKYVELRCDPISGHTALYWYRQSLGQGPEFLIYFQGTGAADDSGLPNDRFFAVRPEGSVSTLKIQRTERGDSAVYLCASSLFGDSRGLAGGGNEQFFGPGTRLTVL.

The genes are TRBV19 and TRBJ2-1; possibly TRBD2 for D (6 bases). The CDR3 spans 15 residues. Deletions cut 5 bases from V and 5 bases from J, with 16 bases between. Germline V gene sequence: CDR1 LNHDA, CDR2 SQIVND (reference sequence). The CDR3 DNA is TGTGCCAGTAGTCCCCAGATGGGAGGCCACAATGAGCAGTTCTTC. Amino acid sequence: CASSPQMGGHNEQFF.

The chain combines TRBV7-2 with TRBJ2-7, with D perhaps TRBD1 (6 bases). The V gene's germline CDR1 is SGHTA and CDR2 FQGNSA. Trimming took off 4 bases at V and 4 bases at J, with 26 bases between the two ends. This CDR3 region has 18 residues. The CDR3 loop is CASSSIRLLAGAWYEQYF. DNA of the CDR3: TGTGCCAGCAGCTCAATCCGTCTCCTAGCAGGGGCGTGGTACGAGCAGTACTTC.

The chain links TRBV19 to TRBJ1-1, with TRBD1 matching 10 bases. The CDR3 consists of 16 residues. Germline V lookup: CDR1 LNHDA, CDR2 SQIVND (reference sequence). The J segment lost 7 bases and the V segment lost 5 bases, leaving 13 bases of the junction unmatched. CDR3 sequence reads: CASSSQDRGLRVEAFF. In DNA form, the CDR3 reads TGTGCCAGTAGTTCCCAAGACAGGGGGCTTAGGGTTGAAGCTTTCTTT.

This chain joins TRBV30 and TRBJ2-7; 7 nucleotides align to TRBD1. From germline, CDR1 is GTSNPN and CDR2 SVGIG (reference sequence). Unmatched junction bases numbered 10, after V lost 7 bases and J lost 4 bases. The CDR3 contains 13 residues. The CDR3 region is CAYSGGMAYEQYF. The CDR3 nucleotides read TGTGCCTACTCAGGGGGTATGGCTTACGAGCAGTACTTC.